This T cell receptor (beta chain) was recovered during a study of technical replicates of blood from a handful of donors. Clones were read by immunoSEQ multiplex PCR, and TCRdb kept only the in-frame ones, dropping some. The sample lists some 80,000 clones; over 85% were seen once. This CDR3 has 14 residues. V dropped 3 bases and J dropped 7 bases, with 17 bases sitting between them. From germline, CDR1 is SGDLS and CDR2 YYNGEE. The rearrangement links TRBV9 to TRBJ2-7; D is ambiguous. This clonotype was sampled from a human donor in good health. Specimen: T cells isolated from PBMCs. CDR3 sequence: CASSAPDTPLEQYF. The CDR3 coding sequence is TGTGCCAGCAGCGCACCAGACACCCCGTTGGAGCAGTACTTC.